The T cell receptor (beta chain) described here comes from a study of OX40 agonist ivuxolimab in advanced cancers. Germline V lookup: CDR1 SGHRS, CDR2 YFSETQ. Trimming pared 2 bases from V and 0 bases from J, leaving 14 bases between. The length of the CDR3 is 16 residues. TCRdb's table, derived via immunoSEQ multiplex PCR, lists solely in-frame clones and lacks some. The sample lists fewer than 100,000 clones; around 83% were seen once. The genes are TRBV5-1 and TRBJ1-1; the D gene is possibly TRBD1 (5 bases). The receptor was derived from an adult with an advanced solid tumor such as melanoma, head and neck, liver or kidney cancer. This specimen was CD4+ or CD8+ T cells sorted from blood, taken in a trial of the OX40 agonist ivuxolimab. The CDR3 DNA is TGCGCCAGCAGCTTAAGGCAGGGCAACGTGAACACTGAAGCTTTCTTT. It codes for CASSLRQGNVNTEAFF.